The subject of this entry is one TCR beta chain. The record originates from a study of blood T cell repertoires in COVID-19. In the authors' methods: Amplification of reference gene primers provided the estimated nucleated cell counts. TCRdb's table, derived via immunoSEQ multiplex PCR, lists solely in-frame clones and lacks some. That table is the source of V, J and clone size, and D and trimming were worked out from the DNA. The sample lists approximately 300,000 clones; 86% were seen once. The sequence came from a woman aged 45-59 years with acute or convalescent COVID-19. What was sequenced was peripheral blood.

The CDR3 DNA is TGCGCCAGCAGCCCAGTGGTTACAAGTACTGGAAACACCATATATTTT. Its translation: CASSPVVTSTGNTIYF. The genes are TRBV4-1 and TRBJ1-3; D gene unclear. Germline CDR1 is MGHRA and CDR2 is YSYEKL. With 4 bases removed from V and 2 bases from J, the gap between germline ends came to 15 bases. This CDR3 spans 16 amino acids.